This T cell receptor (beta chain) was recorded in a study of Graves' ophthalmopathy and Graves' hyperthyroidism. The overall study: Peripheral blood (taken before any treatment) was collected at initial diagnosis.

The CDR3 consists of 16 residues. Trimming cost V 4 bases and J 2 bases; bases outside gene matches: 4. Study-wide results and caveats: In blood appeared most of the expanded thyroid clonotypes whose frequency exceeded 0.001.

From RNA, the CDR3 regions of TCR beta chains were amplified and sequenced. Investigators did first-round RT-PCR with HTBI primers, then second-round multiplex PCR. MiXCR was run by TCRdb on the multiplex PCR reads, yielding one entry per CDR3 protein. This table holds 620,000 or so distinct CDR3 sequences, roughly 20% found once. In this sample, this clonotype turned up many times. Antigen specificity is unknown. This TCR came from a young woman with stable Graves' hyperthyroidism. Some clones in this sample may be carry-over from other donors' samples. Sequencing was done on a sample of peripheral blood. The rearrangement uses TRBV12-3 or TRBV12-4 and TRBJ1-6; 8 nucleotides agree with TRBD1. CDR3 coding DNA: TGTGCCAGCAGTTCATCAGGGGGCCCCTATAATTCACCCCTCCACTTT. Translation gives CASSSSGGPYNSPLHF.